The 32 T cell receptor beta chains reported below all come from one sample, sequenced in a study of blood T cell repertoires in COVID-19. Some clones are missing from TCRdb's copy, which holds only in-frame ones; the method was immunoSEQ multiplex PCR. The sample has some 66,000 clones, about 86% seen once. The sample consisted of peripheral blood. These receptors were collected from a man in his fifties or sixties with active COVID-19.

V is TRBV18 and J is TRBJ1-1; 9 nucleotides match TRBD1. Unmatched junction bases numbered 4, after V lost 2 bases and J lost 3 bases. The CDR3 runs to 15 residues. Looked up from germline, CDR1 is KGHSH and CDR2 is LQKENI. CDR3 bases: TGTGCCAGCTCACCATTTGACAGGGGGGACACTGAAGCTTTCTTT. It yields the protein CASSPFDRGDTEAFF. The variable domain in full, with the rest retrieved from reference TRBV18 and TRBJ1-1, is NAGVMQNPRHLVRRRGQEARLRCSPMKGHSHVYWYRQLPEEGLKFMVYLQKENIIDESGMPKERFSAEFPKEGPSILRIQQVVRGDSAAYFCASSPFDRGDTEAFFGQGTRLTVV.

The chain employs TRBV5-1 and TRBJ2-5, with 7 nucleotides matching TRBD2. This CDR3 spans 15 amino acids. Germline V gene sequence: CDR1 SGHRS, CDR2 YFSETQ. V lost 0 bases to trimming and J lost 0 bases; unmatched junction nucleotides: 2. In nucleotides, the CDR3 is TGCGCCAGCAGCTTGGCAGCGGGGCACCAAGAGACCCAGTACTTC. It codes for CASSLAAGHQETQYF.

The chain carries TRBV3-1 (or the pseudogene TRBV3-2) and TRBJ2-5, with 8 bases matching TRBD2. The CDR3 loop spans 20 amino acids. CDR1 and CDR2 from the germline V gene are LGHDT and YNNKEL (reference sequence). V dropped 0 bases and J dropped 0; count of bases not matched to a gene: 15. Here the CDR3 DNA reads TGTGCCAGCAGCCAAGAGTCCCGACTAGCGATCGGGGCATACCAAGAGACCCAGTACTTC. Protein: CASSQESRLAIGAYQETQYF.

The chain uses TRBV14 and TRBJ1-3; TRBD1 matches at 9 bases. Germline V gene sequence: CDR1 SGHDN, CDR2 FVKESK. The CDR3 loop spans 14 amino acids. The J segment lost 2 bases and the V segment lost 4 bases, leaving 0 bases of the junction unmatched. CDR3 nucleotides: TGTGCCAGCAGCCGGACAGGGGCTGGAAACACCATATATTTT. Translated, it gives CASSRTGAGNTIYF.

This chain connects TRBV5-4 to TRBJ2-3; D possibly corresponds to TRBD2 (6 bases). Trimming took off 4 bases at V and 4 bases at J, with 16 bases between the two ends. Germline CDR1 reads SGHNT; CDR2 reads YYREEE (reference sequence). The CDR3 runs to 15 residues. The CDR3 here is CASSPEAGQADTQYF. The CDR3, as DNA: TGTGCCAGCAGCCCAGAGGCGGGGCAGGCAGATACGCAGTATTTT.

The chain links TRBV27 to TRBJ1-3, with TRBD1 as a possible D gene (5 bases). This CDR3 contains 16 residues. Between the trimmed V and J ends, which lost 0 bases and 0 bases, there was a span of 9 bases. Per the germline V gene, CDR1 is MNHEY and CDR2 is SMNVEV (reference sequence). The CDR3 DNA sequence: TGTGCCAGCAGTTTATCTAAGGGGATCTCTGGAAACACCATATATTTT. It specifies CASSLSKGISGNTIYF.

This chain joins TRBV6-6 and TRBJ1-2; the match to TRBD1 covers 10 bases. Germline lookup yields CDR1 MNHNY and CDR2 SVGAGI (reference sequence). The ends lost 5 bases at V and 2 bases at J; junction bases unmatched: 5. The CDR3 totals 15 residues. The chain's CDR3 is CASSKTGQGNYGYTF. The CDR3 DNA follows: TGTGCCAGCAGTAAAACGGGACAGGGGAACTATGGCTACACCTTC.

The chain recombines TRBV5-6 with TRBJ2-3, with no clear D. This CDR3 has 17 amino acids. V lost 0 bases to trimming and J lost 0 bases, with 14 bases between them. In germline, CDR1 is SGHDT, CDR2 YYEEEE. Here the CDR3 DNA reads TGTGCCAGCAGCTTGGGGGTTAGGAGTACTAGCACAGATACGCAGTATTTT. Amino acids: CASSLGVRSTSTDTQYF.

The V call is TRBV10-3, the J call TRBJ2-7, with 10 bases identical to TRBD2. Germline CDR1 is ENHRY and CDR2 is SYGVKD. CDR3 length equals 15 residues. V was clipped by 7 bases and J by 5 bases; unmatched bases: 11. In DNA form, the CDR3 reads TGTGCCATCAAGGGCGAGCGGGGGGGCGGCCACGAGCAGTACTTC. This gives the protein CAIKGERGGGHEQYF.

Here the CDR3 DNA reads TGTGCCAGCAGCTTTGGACAGGGGACTAATTCACCCCTCCACTTT. Translation: CASSFGQGTNSPLHF. V usage is TRBV5-5 and J usage is TRBJ1-6; 9 positions match TRBD1. Germline V gene lookup returns CDR1 SGHKS and CDR2 YYEKEE (reference sequence). J gave up 6 bases and V 2 bases, and 3 bases lay outside the gene matches. The CDR3 has 15 amino acids.

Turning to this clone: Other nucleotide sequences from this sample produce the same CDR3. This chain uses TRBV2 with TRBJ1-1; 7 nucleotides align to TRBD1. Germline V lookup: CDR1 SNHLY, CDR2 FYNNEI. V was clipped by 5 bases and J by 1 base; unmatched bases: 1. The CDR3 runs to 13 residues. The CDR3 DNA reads TGTGCCAGCAGTCAGGGGGAGAACACTGAAGCTTTCTTT. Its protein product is CASSQGENTEAFF.

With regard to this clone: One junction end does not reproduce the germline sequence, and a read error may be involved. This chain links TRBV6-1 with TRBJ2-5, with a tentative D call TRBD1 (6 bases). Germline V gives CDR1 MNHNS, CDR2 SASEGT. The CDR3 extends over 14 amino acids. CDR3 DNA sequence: TGTGCCAGCAGAGAAGGGGGTGGGAGAGAGACCCAGTACTTC. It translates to CASREGGGRETQYF.

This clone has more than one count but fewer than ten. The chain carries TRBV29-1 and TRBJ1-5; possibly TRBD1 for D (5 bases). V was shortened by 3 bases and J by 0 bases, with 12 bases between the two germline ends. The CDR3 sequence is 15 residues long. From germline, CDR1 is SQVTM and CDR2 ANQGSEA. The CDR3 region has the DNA TGCAGCGTTGATAAGGGACTCTATAGCAATCAGCCCCAGCATTTT. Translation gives CSVDKGLYSNQPQHF. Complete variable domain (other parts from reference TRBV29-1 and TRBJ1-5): SAVISQKPSRDICQRGTSLTIQCQVDSQVTMMFWYRQQPGQSLTLIATANQGSEATYESGFVIDKFPISRPNLTFSTLTVSNMSPEDSSIYLCSVDKGLYSNQPQHFGDGTRLSIL.

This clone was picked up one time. The DNA of the CDR3 is TGTGCCAGCAGCTCCCTTGGGGGGAGGGGAAATGAGCAGTTCTTC. It translates to CASSSLGGRGNEQFF. The chain joins TRBV5-4 to TRBJ2-1; 7 nucleotides align to TRBD2. Germline CDR1 reads SGHNT; CDR2 reads YYREEE (reference sequence). This CDR3 region has 15 residues. Trimming removed 3 bases from V and 7 bases from J; junction bases left unmatched: 10.

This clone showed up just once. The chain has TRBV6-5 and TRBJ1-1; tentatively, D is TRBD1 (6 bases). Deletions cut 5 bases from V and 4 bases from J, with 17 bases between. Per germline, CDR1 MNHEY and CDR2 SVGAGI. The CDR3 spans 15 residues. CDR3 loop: CASSPHRVSTTEAFF. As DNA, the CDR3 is TGTGCCAGCAGTCCTCACAGGGTAAGCACCACTGAAGCTTTCTTT.

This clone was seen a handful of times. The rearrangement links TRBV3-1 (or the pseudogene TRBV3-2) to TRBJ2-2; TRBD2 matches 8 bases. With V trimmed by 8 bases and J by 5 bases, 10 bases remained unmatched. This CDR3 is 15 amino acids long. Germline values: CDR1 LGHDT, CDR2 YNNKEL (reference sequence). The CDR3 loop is CASALGGARTGELFF. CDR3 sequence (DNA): TGTGCCAGCGCCCTCGGGGGGGCTAGGACCGGGGAGCTGTTTTTT.

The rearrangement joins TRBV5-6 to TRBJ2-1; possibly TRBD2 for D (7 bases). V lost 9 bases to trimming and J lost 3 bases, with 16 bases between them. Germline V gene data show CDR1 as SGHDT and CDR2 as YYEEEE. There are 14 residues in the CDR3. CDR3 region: CATQGREIYNEQFF. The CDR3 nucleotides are TGTGCCACCCAGGGGCGGGAGATCTACAATGAGCAGTTCTTC.

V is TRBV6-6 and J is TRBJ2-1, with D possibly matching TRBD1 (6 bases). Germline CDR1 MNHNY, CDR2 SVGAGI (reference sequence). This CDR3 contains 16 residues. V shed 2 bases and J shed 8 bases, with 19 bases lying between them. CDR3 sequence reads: CASSYGQGRAGDEQFF. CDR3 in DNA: TGTGCCAGCAGTTACGGCCAGGGGCGGGCTGGGGATGAGCAGTTCTTC.

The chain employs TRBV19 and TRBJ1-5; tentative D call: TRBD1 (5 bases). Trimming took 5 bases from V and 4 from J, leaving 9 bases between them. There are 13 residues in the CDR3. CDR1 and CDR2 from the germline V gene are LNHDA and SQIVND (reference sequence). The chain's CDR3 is CASSPGTNQPQHF. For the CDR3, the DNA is TGTGCCAGTAGTCCGGGGACTAATCAGCCCCAGCATTTT.

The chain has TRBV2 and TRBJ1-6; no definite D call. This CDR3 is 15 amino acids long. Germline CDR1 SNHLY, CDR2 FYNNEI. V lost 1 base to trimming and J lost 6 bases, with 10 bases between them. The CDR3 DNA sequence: TGTGCCAGCAGTGAAGATGGCACGGGTAATTCACCCCTCCACTTT. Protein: CASSEDGTGNSPLHF.

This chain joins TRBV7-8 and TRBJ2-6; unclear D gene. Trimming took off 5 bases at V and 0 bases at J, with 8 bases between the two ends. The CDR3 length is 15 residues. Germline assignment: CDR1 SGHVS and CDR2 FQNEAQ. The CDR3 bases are TGTGCCAGCAGCATTGGCCCCTCTGGGGCCAACGTCCTGACTTTC. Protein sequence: CASSIGPSGANVLTF.

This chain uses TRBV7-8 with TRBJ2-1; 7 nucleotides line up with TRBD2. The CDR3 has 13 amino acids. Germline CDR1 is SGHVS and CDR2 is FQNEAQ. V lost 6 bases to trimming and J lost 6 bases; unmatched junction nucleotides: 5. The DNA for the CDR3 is TGTGCCAGCAGTCGTACTAGCGCCAATGAGCAGTTCTTC. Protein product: CASSRTSANEQFF. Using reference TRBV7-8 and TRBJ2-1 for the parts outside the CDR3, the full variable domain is GAGVSQSPRYKVAKRGQDVALRCDPISGHVSLFWYQQALGQGPEFLTYFQNEAQLDKSGLPSDRFFAERPEGSVSTLKIQRTQQEDSAVYLCASSRTSANEQFFGPGTRLTVL.

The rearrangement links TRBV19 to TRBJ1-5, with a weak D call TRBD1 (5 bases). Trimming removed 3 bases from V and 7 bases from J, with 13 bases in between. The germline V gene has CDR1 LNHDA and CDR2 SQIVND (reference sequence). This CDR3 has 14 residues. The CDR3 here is CASSMGLNGQPQHF. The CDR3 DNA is TGTGCCAGTAGTATGGGGCTAAACGGACAGCCCCAGCATTTT.

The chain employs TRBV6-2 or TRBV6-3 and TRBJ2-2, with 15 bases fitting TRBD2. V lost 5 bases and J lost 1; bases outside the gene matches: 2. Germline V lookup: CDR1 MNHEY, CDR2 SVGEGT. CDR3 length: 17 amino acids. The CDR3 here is CASSGTSGRLNTGELFF. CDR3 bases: TGTGCCAGCAGTGGGACTAGCGGGAGGTTGAACACCGGGGAGCTGTTTTTT.

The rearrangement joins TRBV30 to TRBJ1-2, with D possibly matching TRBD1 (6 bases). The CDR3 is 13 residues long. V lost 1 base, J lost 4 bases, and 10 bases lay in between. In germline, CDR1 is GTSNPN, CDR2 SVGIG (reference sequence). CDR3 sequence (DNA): TGTGCCTGGAGTGAGGGGGTGGCCTATGGCTACACCTTC. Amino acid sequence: CAWSEGVAYGYTF.

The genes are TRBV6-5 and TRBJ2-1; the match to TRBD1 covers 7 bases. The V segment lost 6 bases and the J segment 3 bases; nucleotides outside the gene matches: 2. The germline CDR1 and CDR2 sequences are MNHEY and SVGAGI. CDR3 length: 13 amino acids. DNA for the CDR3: TGTGCCAGCAGGGGGGACAGCTACAATGAGCAGTTCTTC. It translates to CASRGDSYNEQFF.

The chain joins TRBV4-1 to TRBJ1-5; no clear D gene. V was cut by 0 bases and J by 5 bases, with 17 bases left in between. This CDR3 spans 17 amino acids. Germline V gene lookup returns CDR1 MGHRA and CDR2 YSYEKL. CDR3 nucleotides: TGCGCCAGCAGCCAAGATTTGACCGGAGGACCCTATCAGCCCCAGCATTTT. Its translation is CASSQDLTGGPYQPQHF.

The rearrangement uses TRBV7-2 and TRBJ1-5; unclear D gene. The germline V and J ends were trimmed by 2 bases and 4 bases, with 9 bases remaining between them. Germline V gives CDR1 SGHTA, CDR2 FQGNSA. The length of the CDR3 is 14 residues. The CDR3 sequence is CASSLTSQNQPQHF. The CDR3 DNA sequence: TGTGCCAGCAGCTTAACCTCACAGAATCAGCCCCAGCATTTT.

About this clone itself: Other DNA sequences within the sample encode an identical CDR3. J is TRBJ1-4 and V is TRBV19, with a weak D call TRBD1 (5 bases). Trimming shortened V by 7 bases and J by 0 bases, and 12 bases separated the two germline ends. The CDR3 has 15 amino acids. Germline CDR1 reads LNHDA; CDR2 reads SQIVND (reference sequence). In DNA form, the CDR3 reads TGTGCCAGTAATGGGGCGGTCGCAACTAATGAAAAACTGTTTTTT. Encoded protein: CASNGAVATNEKLFF.

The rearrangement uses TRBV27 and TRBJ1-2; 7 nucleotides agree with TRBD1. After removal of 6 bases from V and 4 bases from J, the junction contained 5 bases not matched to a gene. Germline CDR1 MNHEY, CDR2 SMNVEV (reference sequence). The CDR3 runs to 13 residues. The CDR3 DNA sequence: TGTGCCAGCAGCCGGGACAGAAGCTATGGCTACACCTTC. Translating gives CASSRDRSYGYTF.

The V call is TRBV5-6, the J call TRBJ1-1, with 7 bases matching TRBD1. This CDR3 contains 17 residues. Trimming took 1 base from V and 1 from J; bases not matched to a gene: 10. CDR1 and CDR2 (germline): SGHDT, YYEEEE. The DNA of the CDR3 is TGTGCCAGCAGCTTGTCCTTTCCGACAGGGTGGAACACTGAAGCTTTCTTT. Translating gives CASSLSFPTGWNTEAFF.

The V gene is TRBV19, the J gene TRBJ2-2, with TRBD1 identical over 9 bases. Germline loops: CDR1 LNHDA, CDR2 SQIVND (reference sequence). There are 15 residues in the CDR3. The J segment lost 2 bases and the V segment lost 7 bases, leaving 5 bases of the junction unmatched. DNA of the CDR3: TGTGCCAGTATCCGGACAGGGGTCAACACCGGGGAGCTGTTTTTT. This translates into CASIRTGVNTGELFF.